This T cell receptor beta chain came from a study of blood T cell repertoires in COVID-19. Across the whole study: The study drew acute and convalescent COVID-19 samples from the United States, Italy and Spain. The cDNA or gDNA used as material had been derived from T cells, B-cell-depleted T cells, or PBMCs.

This table comes from immunoSEQ multiplex PCR, and its TCRdb copy is limited to in-frame clones, with some not included. This sample has over 250,000 clones, with around nine tenths found just once. Trimming stripped 0 bases from V and 3 bases from J, with 15 bases between. CDR1 SQVTM and CDR2 ANQGSEA come from the germline V gene. This CDR3 is 16 amino acids long. The TCR was taken from a woman between 55 and 75 years old who had recovered from COVID-19. The V gene is TRBV29-1, the J gene TRBJ2-1, with D possibly TRBD2 on 5 matching bases. Material for sequencing was PBMCs or T cells enriched from blood (not recorded which). CDR3 in amino acids: CSVEDGGPPLYNEQFF. The CDR3 nucleotides are TGCAGCGTTGAAGATGGAGGCCCGCCCCTCTACAATGAGCAGTTCTTC.